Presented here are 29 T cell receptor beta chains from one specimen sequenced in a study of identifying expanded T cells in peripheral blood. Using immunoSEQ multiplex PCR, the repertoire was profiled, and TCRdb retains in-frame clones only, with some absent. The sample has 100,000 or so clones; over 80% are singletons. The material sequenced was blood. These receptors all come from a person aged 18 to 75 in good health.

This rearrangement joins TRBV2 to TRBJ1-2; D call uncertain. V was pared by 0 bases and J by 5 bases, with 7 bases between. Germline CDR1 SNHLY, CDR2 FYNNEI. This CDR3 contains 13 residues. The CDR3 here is CASSEARGYGYTF. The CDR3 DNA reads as TGTGCCAGCAGTGAAGCGCGGGGATATGGCTACACCTTC.

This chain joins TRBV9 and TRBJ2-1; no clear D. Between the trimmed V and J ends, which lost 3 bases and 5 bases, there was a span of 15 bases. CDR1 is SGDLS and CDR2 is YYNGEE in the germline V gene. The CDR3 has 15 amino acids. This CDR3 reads CASSDLGGGDNEQFF. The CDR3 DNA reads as TGTGCCAGCAGCGACCTAGGCGGCGGTGACAATGAGCAGTTCTTC.

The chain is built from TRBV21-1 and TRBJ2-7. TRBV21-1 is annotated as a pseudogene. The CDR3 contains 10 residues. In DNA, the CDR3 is TGTGCCAGTTTCTCCTACGAGCAGTACTTC. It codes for CASFSYEQYF.

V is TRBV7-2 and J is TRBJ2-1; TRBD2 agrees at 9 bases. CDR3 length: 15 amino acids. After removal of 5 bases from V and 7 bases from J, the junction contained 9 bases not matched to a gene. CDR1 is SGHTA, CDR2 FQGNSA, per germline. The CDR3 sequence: CASSPLGLARNEQFF. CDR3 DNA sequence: TGTGCCAGCAGCCCTCTTGGACTAGCGAGGAATGAGCAGTTCTTC.

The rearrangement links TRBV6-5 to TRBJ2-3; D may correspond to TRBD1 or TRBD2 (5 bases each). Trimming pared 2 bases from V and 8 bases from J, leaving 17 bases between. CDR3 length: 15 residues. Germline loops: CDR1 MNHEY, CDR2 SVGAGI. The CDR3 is CASSYTPGPSGTQYF. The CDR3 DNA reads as TGTGCCAGCAGTTACACACCGGGACCCTCGGGTACGCAGTATTTT.

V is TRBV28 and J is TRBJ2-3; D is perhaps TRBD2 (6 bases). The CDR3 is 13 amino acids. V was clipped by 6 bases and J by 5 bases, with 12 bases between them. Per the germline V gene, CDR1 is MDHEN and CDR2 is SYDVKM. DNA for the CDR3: TGTGCCAGCAGGCCGGGGGTTAAAGATACGCAGTATTTT. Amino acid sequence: CASRPGVKDTQYF.

In DNA form, the CDR3 reads TGTGCCAGCAGCCAAGTTACAGGTCTGTACACTGAAGCTTTCTTT. This codes for CASSQVTGLYTEAFF. This sequence joins TRBV14 and TRBJ1-1; tentatively, D is TRBD1 (5 bases). This CDR3 is 15 amino acids long. V lost 1 base and J 3 bases, leaving 12 bases between the germline ends. CDR1 and CDR2 from the germline V gene are SGHDN and FVKESK.

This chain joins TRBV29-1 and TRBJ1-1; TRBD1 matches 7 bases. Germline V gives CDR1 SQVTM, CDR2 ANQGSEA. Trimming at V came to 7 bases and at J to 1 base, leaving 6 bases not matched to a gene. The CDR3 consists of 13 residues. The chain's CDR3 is CSAIRGWNTEAFF. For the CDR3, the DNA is TGCAGCGCAATCAGGGGGTGGAACACTGAAGCTTTCTTT.

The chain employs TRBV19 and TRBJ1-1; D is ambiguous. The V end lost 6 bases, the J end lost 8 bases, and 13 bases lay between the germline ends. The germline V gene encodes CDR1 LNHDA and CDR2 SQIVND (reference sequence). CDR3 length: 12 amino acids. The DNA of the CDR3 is TGTGCCAGTAGCCCACCGACGGGAGAAGCTTTCTTT. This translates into CASSPPTGEAFF. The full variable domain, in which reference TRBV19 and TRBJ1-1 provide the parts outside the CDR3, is DGGITQSPKYLFRKEGQNVTLSCEQNLNHDAMYWYRQDPGQGLRLIYYSQIVNDFQKGDIAEGYSVSREKKESFPLTVTSAQKNPTAFYLCASSPPTGEAFFGQGTRLTVV.

The CDR3, as DNA: TGTGCCAGCAGCTCCAGACAGGGGTTTTTTATCCCTGAAGCTTTCTTT. Protein product: CASSSRQGFFIPEAFF. The chain combines TRBV21-1 with TRBJ1-1; TRBD1, the table's D call, was not compared with the DNA. TRBV21-1 is flagged as a pseudogene. This CDR3 has 16 residues.

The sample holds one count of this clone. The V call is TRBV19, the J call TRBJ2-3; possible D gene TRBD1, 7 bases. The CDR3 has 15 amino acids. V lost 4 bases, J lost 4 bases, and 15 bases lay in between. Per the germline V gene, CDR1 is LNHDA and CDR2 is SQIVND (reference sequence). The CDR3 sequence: CASSRIDREADTQYF. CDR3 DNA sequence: TGTGCCAGTAGTAGGATAGACAGGGAGGCAGATACGCAGTATTTT.

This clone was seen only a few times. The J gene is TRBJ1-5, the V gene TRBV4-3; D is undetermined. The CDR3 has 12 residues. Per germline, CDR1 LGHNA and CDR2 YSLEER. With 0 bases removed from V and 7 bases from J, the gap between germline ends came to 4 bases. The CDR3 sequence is CASSQDGQPQHF. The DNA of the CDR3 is TGCGCCAGCAGCCAAGATGGCCAGCCCCAGCATTTT.

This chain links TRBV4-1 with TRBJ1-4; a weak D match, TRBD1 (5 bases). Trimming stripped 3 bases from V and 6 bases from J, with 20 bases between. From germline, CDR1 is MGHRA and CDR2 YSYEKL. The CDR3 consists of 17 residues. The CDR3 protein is CASSQTTSGYFDEKLFF. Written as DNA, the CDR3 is TGCGCCAGCAGCCAGACCACGTCAGGGTATTTCGATGAAAAACTGTTTTTT.

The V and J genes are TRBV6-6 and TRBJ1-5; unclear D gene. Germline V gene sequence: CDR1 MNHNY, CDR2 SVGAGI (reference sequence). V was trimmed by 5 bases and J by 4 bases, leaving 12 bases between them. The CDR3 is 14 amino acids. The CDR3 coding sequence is TGTGCCAGCAGTAGGGTGACGGAGAATCAGCCCCAGCATTTT. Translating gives CASSRVTENQPQHF.

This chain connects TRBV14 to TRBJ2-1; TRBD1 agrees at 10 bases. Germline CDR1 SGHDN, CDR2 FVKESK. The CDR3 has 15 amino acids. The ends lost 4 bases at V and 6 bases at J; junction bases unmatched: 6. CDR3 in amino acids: CASSRPGQGINEQFF. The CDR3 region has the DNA TGTGCCAGCAGCCGCCCGGGACAGGGGATCAATGAGCAGTTCTTC.

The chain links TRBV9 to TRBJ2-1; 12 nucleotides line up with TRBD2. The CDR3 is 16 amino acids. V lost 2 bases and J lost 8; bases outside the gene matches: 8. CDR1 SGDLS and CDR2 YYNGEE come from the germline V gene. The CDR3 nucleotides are TGTGCCAGCAGCGTGGCCCCTAGCGGGAGGGCGTATGAGCAGTTCTTC. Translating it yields CASSVAPSGRAYEQFF.

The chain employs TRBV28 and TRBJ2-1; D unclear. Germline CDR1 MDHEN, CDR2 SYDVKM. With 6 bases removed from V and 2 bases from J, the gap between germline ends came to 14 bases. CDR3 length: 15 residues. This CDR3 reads CASRDAGPPYNEQFF. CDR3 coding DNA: TGTGCCAGCAGGGACGCAGGACCCCCCTACAATGAGCAGTTCTTC.

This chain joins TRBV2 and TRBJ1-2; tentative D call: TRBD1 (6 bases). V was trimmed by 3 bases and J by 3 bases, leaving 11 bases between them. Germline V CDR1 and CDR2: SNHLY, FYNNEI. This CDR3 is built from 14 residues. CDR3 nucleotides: TGTGCCAGCAGTGACCCAGGGGATCACTATGGCTACACCTTC. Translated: CASSDPGDHYGYTF.

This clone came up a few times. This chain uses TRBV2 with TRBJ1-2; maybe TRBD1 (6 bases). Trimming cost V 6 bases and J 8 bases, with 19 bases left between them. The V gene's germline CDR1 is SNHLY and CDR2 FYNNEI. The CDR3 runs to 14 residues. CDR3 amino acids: CASSSMQGLDGYTF. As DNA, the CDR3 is TGTGCCAGCAGCAGCATGCAGGGGTTGGACGGCTACACCTTC.

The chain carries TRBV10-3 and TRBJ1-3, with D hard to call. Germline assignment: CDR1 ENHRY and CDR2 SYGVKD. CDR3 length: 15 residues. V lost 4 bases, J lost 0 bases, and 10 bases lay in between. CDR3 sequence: CAISAGETSGNTIYF. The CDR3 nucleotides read TGTGCCATCAGTGCTGGGGAAACCTCTGGAAACACCATATATTTT.

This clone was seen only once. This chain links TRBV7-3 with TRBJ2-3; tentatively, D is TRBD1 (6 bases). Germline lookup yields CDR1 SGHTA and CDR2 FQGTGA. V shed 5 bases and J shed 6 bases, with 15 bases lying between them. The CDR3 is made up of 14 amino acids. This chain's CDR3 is CASSRDMGPDTQYF. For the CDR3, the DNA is TGTGCCAGCAGCCGGGACATGGGGCCGGATACGCAGTATTTT.

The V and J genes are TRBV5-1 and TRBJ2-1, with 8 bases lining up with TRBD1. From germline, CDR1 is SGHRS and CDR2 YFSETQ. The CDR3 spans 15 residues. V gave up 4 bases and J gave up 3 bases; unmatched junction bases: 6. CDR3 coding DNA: TGCGCCAGCAGCCCGGGACAGGCGAACTACAATGAGCAGTTCTTC. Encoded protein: CASSPGQANYNEQFF. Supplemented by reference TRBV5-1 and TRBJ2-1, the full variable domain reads KAGVTQTPRYLIKTRGQQVTLSCSPISGHRSVSWYQQTPGQGLQFLFEYFSETQRNKGNFPGRFSGRQFSNSRSEMNVSTLELGDSALYLCASSPGQANYNEQFFGPGTRLTVL.

This CDR3 reads CAWNRGATNEKLFF. For the CDR3, the DNA is TGTGCCTGGAACAGGGGAGCGACTAATGAAAAACTGTTTTTT. This rearrangement joins TRBV30 to TRBJ1-4, with 7 bases that match TRBD1. The V gene's germline CDR1 is GTSNPN and CDR2 SVGIG (reference sequence). There are 14 residues in the CDR3. The J segment lost 2 bases and the V segment lost 4 bases, leaving 4 bases of the junction unmatched.

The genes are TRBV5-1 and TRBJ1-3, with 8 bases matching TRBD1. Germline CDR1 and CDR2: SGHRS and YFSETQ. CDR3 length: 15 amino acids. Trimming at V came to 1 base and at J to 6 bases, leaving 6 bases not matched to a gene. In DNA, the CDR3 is TGCGCCAGCAGCTTGAATGCAGGGGGCACAAACACCATATATTTT. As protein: CASSLNAGGTNTIYF.

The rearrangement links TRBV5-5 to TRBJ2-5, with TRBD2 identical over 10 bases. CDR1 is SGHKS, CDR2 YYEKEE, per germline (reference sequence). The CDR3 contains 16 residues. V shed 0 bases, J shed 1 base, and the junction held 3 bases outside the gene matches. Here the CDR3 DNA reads TGTGCCAGCAGCTTGGCGGTAGCGGGGGGCCAAGAGACCCAGTACTTC. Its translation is CASSLAVAGGQETQYF. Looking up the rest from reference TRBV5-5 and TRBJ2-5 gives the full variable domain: DAGVTQSPTHLIKTRGQQVTLRCSPISGHKSVSWYQQVLGQGPQFIFQYYEKEERGRGNFPDRFSARQFPNYSSELNVNALLLGDSALYLCASSLAVAGGQETQYFGPGTRLLVL.

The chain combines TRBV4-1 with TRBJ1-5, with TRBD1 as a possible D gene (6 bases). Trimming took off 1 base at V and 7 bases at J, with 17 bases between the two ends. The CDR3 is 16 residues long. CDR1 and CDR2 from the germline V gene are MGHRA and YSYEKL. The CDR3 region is CASSQADRKRGQPQHF. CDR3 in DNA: TGCGCCAGCAGCCAAGCCGACAGGAAGCGAGGACAGCCCCAGCATTTT.

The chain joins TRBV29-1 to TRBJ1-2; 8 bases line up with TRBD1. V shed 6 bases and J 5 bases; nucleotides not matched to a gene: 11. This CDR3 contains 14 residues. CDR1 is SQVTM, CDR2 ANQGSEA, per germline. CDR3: CSVRTGPVKYGYTF. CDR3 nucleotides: TGCAGCGTAAGGACAGGGCCGGTAAAGTATGGCTACACCTTC.

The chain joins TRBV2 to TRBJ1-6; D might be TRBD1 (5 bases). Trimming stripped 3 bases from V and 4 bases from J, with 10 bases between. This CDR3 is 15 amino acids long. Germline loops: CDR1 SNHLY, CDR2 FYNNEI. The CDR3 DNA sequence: TGTGCCAGCAGTGACCCCCAGGGATATAATTCACCCCTCCACTTT. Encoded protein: CASSDPQGYNSPLHF. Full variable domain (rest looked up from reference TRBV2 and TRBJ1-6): EPEVTQTPSHQVTQMGQEVILRCVPISNHLYFYWYRQILGQKVEFLVSFYNNEISEKSEIFDDQFSVERPDGSNFTLKIRSTKLEDSAMYFCASSDPQGYNSPLHFGNGTRLTVT.

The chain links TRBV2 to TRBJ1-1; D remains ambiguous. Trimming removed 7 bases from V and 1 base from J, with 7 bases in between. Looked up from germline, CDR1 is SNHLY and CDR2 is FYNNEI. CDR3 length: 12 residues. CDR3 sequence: CASKPGNTEAFF. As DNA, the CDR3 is TGTGCCAGCAAACCGGGGAACACTGAAGCTTTCTTT.